The rows below give T cell receptor beta chains drawn from one sample of a study of T cells in tuberculosis. The method was immunoSEQ multiplex PCR; TCRdb's version includes in-frame clones alone and lacks a portion of them. Here the sample spans roughly 34,000 clones, roughly 87% being singletons. This specimen was PBMCs, taken at tuberculosis diagnosis. The receptors shown here come from an adult with tuberculosis. Each CDR3 is given with its conserved first and last residue. Fields, in order: D gene, clone size, V gene, J gene, CDR3 protein, CDR3 DNA. D genes are given only for firm matches. Some rows mark clone size as missing; the rest say once, few, many or name a class of expanded clone.

D gene: TRBD1
clone size: .
V gene: TRBV18
J gene: TRBJ1-2
CDR3 protein: CASSPTQTGGGANYGYTF
CDR3 DNA: TGTGCCAGCTCACCAACGCAGACAGGGGGGGGAGCTAACTATGGCTACACCTTC

D gene: .
clone size: .
V gene: TRBV4-3
J gene: TRBJ1-2
CDR3 protein: CASSQEWRQNYGYTF
CDR3 DNA: TGCGCCAGCAGCCAAGAATGGAGACAGAACTATGGCTACACCTTC

D gene: .
clone size: .
V gene: TRBV5-4
J gene: TRBJ2-4
CDR3 protein: CASRSDRAKNIQYF
CDR3 DNA: TGTGCCAGCAGAAGTGACAGGGCCAAAAACATTCAGTACTTC

D gene: TRBD1
clone size: .
V gene: TRBV28
J gene: TRBJ1-6
CDR3 protein: CATDRDRGISPLHF
CDR3 DNA: TGTGCCACCGACCGGGACAGGGGAATTTCACCCCTCCACTTT

D gene: TRBD2
clone size: once
V gene: TRBV6-1
J gene: TRBJ2-7
CDR3 protein: CASVPGTNSYEQYF
CDR3 DNA: TGTGCCAGCGTTCCAGGGACTAACTCCTACGAGCAGTACTTC

D gene: .
clone size: .
V gene: TRBV7-2
J gene: TRBJ2-3
CDR3 protein: CASSPVDTQYF
CDR3 DNA: TGTGCCAGCAGCCCCGTGGATACGCAGTATTTT

D gene: TRBD1
clone size: few
V gene: TRBV28
J gene: TRBJ2-7
CDR3 protein: CASRTSGTGEQYF
CDR3 DNA: TGTGCCAGCAGAACCTCCGGGACAGGGGAGCAGTACTTC

D gene: TRBD2
clone size: medium-sized
V gene: TRBV29-1
J gene: TRBJ2-1
CDR3 protein: CSGTGLAYNEQFF
CDR3 DNA: TGCAGCGGTACGGGACTAGCCTACAATGAGCAGTTCTTC

D gene: TRBD1
clone size: .
V gene: TRBV19
J gene: TRBJ1-6
CDR3 protein: CASRKGQGQSPLHF
CDR3 DNA: TGTGCCAGTAGAAAGGGACAGGGTCAATCACCCCTCCACTTT

D gene: .
clone size: .
V gene: TRBV5-4
J gene: TRBJ1-1
CDR3 protein: CASSLRSGTEAFF
CDR3 DNA: TGTGCCAGCAGCTTGAGGTCGGGAACTGAAGCTTTCTTT

D gene: .
clone size: .
V gene: TRBV6-5
J gene: TRBJ2-5
CDR3 protein: CASTLLEQETQYF
CDR3 DNA: TGTGCCAGCACGTTATTAGAACAAGAGACCCAGTACTTC

D gene: .
clone size: .
V gene: TRBV10-3
J gene: TRBJ2-3
CDR3 protein: CASSGELTDTQYF
CDR3 DNA: TGTGCCTCATCAGGGGAACTCACAGATACGCAGTATTTT

D gene: .
clone size: .
V gene: TRBV23-1
J gene: TRBJ2-7
CDR3 protein: CASSQSGRRDLYEQYF
CDR3 DNA: TGCGCCAGCAGTCAATCGGGCAGGCGGGACCTCTACGAGCAGTACTTC

D gene: .
clone size: .
V gene: TRBV6-6
J gene: TRBJ2-7
CDR3 protein: CASSSGVYEQYF
CDR3 DNA: TGTGCCAGCAGTAGCGGAGTGTACGAGCAGTACTTC

D gene: .
clone size: .
V gene: TRBV29-1
J gene: TRBJ1-1
CDR3 protein: CSVPPPAGETTEAFF
CDR3 DNA: TGCAGCGTTCCCCCCCCGGCAGGGGAAACCACTGAAGCTTTCTTT